Below, one T cell receptor beta chain is given with its context. The CDR3 sequence is 13 residues long. The germline V gene encodes CDR1 MNHNY and CDR2 SVGAGI (reference sequence). The V and J ends lost 8 bases and 6 bases respectively, with 13 bases between them. The sample originates from a study of blood T cell repertoires in COVID-19. Study-level information: Researchers got acute and convalescent COVID-19 samples from the United States, Italy and Spain.

Original methodology: Amplifying reference gene primers gave estimates of nucleated cell counts. The repertoire was sequenced with immunoSEQ multiplex PCR; TCRdb's copy has only in-frame clones and lacks some. D and trimming come from the DNA, and the V and J calls and clone size come from that table. In the table there are 35,000 to 45,000 clones, about 88% of which are singletons. This TCR came from a man aged 65-85 years with active COVID-19. V usage is TRBV6-6 and J usage is TRBJ1-4, with D hard to call. Material for sequencing was peripheral blood. The CDR3 is CASGSHMDEKLFF. CDR3 coding DNA: TGTGCCAGCGGCAGTCATATGGATGAAAAACTGTTTTTT.